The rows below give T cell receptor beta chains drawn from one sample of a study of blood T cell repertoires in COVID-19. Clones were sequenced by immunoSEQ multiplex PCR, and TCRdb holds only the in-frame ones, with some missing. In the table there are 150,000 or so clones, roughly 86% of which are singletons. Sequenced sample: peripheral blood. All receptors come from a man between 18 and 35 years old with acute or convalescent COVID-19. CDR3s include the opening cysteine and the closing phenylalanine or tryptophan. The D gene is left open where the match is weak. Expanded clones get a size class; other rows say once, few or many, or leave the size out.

TGTGCCAGCAGCTTAGGTGAGACCAGAGGGACCCAGTACTTC	CASSLGETRGTQYF	once	.	TRBJ2-5	TRBV7-9
TGTGCCAGCACCGACAGGGGGAGCAACTATGGCTACACCTTC	CASTDRGSNYGYTF	.	TRBD1	TRBJ1-2	TRBV2
TGCGCCAGCAGCCAAGGAAACAGGGGCACCGGGGAGCTGTTTTTT	CASSQGNRGTGELFF	few	TRBD1	TRBJ2-2	TRBV4-1
TGTGCCAGCAGCGTTACAGGACGGCCGGGGGATGAGCAGTTCTTC	CASSVTGRPGDEQFF	.	.	TRBJ2-1	TRBV9
TGTGCCAGCAGCCCGTCACGGGTCTCTAGAGAGACCCAGTACTTC	CASSPSRVSRETQYF	.	.	TRBJ2-5	TRBV9
TGTGCCAGCAGCACCGGACGAGGGAGGGGGGAAAAACTGTTTTTT	CASSTGRGRGEKLFF	.	.	TRBJ1-4	TRBV7-6
TGTGCCAGCAGTGAATTAGGGACAGGGAACACCGGGGAGCTGTTTTTT	CASSELGTGNTGELFF	.	TRBD1	TRBJ2-2	TRBV25-1
TGTGCCAGCAGCCCGCGGGGCGGGGAGCTGTTTTTT	CASSPRGGELFF	.	.	TRBJ2-2	TRBV7-9
TGTGCCATCAGTGAGTACGGGTCGGGGACCCAGTACTTC	CAISEYGSGTQYF	.	.	TRBJ2-5	TRBV10-3
TGTGCCAGCAGCTTAAATGCGGGCCAGGAGCAGTTCTTC	CASSLNAGQEQFF	once	.	TRBJ2-1	TRBV7-8
TGTGCCAGCAGCTTGGCAGGGGGCTCTGGAAACACCATATATTTT	CASSLAGGSGNTIYF	.	TRBD1	TRBJ1-3	TRBV5-5
TGTGCCAGTTCGGCAGGGGGCTTTGAAGCTTTCTTT	CASSAGGFEAFF	.	TRBD1	TRBJ1-1	TRBV11-2
TGCGCCAGCAGCTCCTCAGGTTACCGGGGCGGGGAGCTGTTTTTT	CASSSSGYRGGELFF	.	.	TRBJ2-2	TRBV5-1
TGTGCCAGCAGCGGGAACGGGACAGGGAGGGCCGGGGAGCTGTTTTTT	CASSGNGTGRAGELFF	.	TRBD1	TRBJ2-2	TRBV7-3
TGTGCCAGCAGTCTGGACAGGGCTGAAGCTTTCTTT	CASSLDRAEAFF	few	TRBD1	TRBJ1-1	TRBV6-5
TGTGCCAGCTCCCTGAACGAGGGTGGTGAACTGTTTTTT	CASSLNEGGELFF	.	.	TRBJ1-4	TRBV18